This T cell receptor (beta chain) was recorded in a study of shared clonotypes between healthy human individuals. General observations from the study: Researchers sampled blood only, noting tissue repertoires likely differ.

Libraries were prepared by immunoSEQ multiplex PCR; TCRdb keeps only in-frame clonotypes and omits some of them. The table has about 680,000 clones, around 72% seen once. Germline CDR1 reads MDHEN; CDR2 reads SYDVKM. The length of the CDR3 is 14 residues. Trimming cost V 5 bases and J 3 bases; bases outside gene matches: 7. A note on this clone: Its antigen is undetermined.

The V call is TRBV28, the J call TRBJ2-7, with 7 bases matching TRBD1. The sample taken for sequencing was memory CD4+ T cells sorted from blood. Subset described: CD45RA-negative fraction. This clonotype was obtained from a woman younger than 45 in good health. Written as DNA, the CDR3 is TGTGCCAGCAGTCCAGGGGGACGGCTCTACGAGCAGTACTTC. This encodes CASSPGGRLYEQYF.